The rows below give T cell receptor beta chains drawn from one sample of a study of blood T cell repertoires in COVID-19. Clones were read by immunoSEQ multiplex PCR, and TCRdb kept only the in-frame ones, dropping some. The sample lists around 110,000 clones; approximately 90% were seen once. Sequencing was done on a sample of peripheral blood. The receptors shown here come from a human donor with active COVID-19. The donor label of this sample is uncertain. CDR3s include the opening cysteine and the closing phenylalanine or tryptophan. Fields, in order: CDR3 length, V gene, clone size, J gene, D gene, CDR3 protein, CDR3 DNA. D genes are given only for firm matches. Not all rows give a size; the values are once, few, many and, for expanded clones, a class.

12,TRBV7-2,.,TRBJ2-3,.,CASGQFIDTQYF,TGTGCCAGCGGGCAGTTTATAGATACGCAGTATTTT
18,TRBV11-2,.,TRBJ2-3,.,CASSLDRLQGAGPDTQYF,TGTGCCAGCAGCTTAGATAGACTTCAGGGCGCGGGACCAGATACGCAGTATTTT
14,TRBV13,.,TRBJ1-4,TRBD1,CASRWTGIHEKLFF,TGTGCCAGCAGGTGGACAGGGATTCATGAAAAACTGTTTTTT
15,TRBV28,.,TRBJ2-5,.,CASSPLREIGETQYF,TGTGCCAGCTCCCCACTCAGGGAAATCGGTGAGACCCAGTACTTC
13,TRBV15,.,TRBJ2-1,.,CATRTTDYNEQFF,TGTGCCACCAGGACGACAGATTACAATGAGCAGTTCTTC
15,TRBV18,.,TRBJ1-2,.,CASSPDSSVIYGYTF,TGTGCCAGCTCACCAGACTCCTCAGTCATCTATGGCTACACCTTC
14,TRBV28,.,TRBJ2-2,TRBD2,CASSLSGGTGELFF,TGTGCCAGCAGTCTTTCGGGGGGAACCGGGGAGCTGTTTTTT
13,TRBV5-4,.,TRBJ1-2,.,CASSPRTNYGYTF,TGTGCCAGCAGCCCCCGAACAAACTATGGCTACACCTTC
15,TRBV5-4,.,TRBJ2-7,.,CASSLGQEVSYEQYF,TGTGCCAGCAGCTTGGGGCAGGAGGTGTCCTACGAGCAGTACTTC
16,TRBV7-6,.,TRBJ2-5,TRBD2,CASSSQRGGLVETQYF,TGTGCCAGCAGCTCGCAGCGGGGGGGCCTAGTTGAGACCCAGTACTTC
14,TRBV6-4,.,TRBJ2-3,TRBD2,CASRTSGVADTQYF,TGTGCCAGCAGAACTAGCGGGGTTGCAGATACGCAGTATTTT
13,TRBV19,.,TRBJ1-6,.,CASSANSNSPLHF,TGTGCCAGTAGTGCAAACAGCAATTCACCCCTCCACTTT
14,TRBV9,.,TRBJ1-1,.,CASSAGMGNTEAFF,TGTGCCAGCAGCGCGGGGATGGGAAACACTGAAGCTTTCTTT
14,TRBV11-3,once,TRBJ2-2,.,CASSLGSVTGELFF,TGTGCCAGCAGCTTAGGGTCGGTAACCGGGGAGCTGTTTTTT
12,TRBV19,.,TRBJ2-5,.,CASSHSQETQYF,TGTGCCAGTAGTCACTCTCAAGAGACCCAGTACTTC
13,TRBV5-1,.,TRBJ1-2,.,CASSLTRGHGYTF,TGCGCCAGCAGCTTAACCAGGGGACATGGCTACACCTTC
16,TRBV11-2,.,TRBJ1-3,TRBD1,CASSTAGTGAVATIYF,TGTGCCAGCAGCACCGCCGGGACAGGGGCGGTGGCCACCATATATTTT
16,TRBV4-1,.,TRBJ2-4,.,CASSQGFGGALGIQYF,TGCGCCAGCAGCCAAGGATTTGGGGGGGCGCTGGGCATTCAGTACTTC
16,TRBV19,.,TRBJ1-1,TRBD1,CASSPGTGRLWTEAFF,TGTGCCAGTAGTCCTGGGACAGGGAGATTGTGGACTGAAGCTTTCTTT
14,TRBV20-1,.,TRBJ2-5,.,CSASVGAGQETQYF,TGCAGTGCTAGTGTTGGGGCCGGTCAAGAGACCCAGTACTTC
13,TRBV5-1,.,TRBJ2-1,.,CASSLGPYNEQFF,TGCGCCAGCAGCCTTGGCCCCTACAATGAGCAGTTCTTC
15,TRBV27,.,TRBJ1-4,.,CASSPSGGLGEKLFF,TGTGCCAGCAGTCCCTCGGGGGGGTTAGGGGAAAAACTGTTTTTT
13,TRBV12-3/TRBV12-4,.,TRBJ2-7,.,CASRRGALNEQYF,TGTGCCAGCCGTCGGGGGGCGCTGAACGAGCAGTACTTC
13,TRBV12-3/TRBV12-4,.,TRBJ1-2,TRBD1,CASTKGGANGYTF,TGTGCCAGCACCAAAGGGGGCGCAAATGGCTACACCTTC
14,TRBV19,.,TRBJ2-2,.,CASSITSHTGELFF,TGTGCCAGTAGTATCACATCGCACACCGGGGAGCTGTTTTTT
16,TRBV7-8,few,TRBJ2-3,TRBD1,CASSQNRGLGADTQYF,TGTGCCAGCAGCCAAAACAGGGGGCTAGGGGCAGATACGCAGTATTTT
16,TRBV19,.,TRBJ2-1,TRBD1,CASTALRTGGNNEQFF,TGTGCCAGTACCGCCTTAAGGACAGGCGGTAACAATGAGCAGTTCTTC
17,TRBV10-1,.,TRBJ1-1,TRBD1,CASRTGTGGFWVTEAFF,TGCGCCAGCAGGACCGGGACAGGGGGGTTTTGGGTAACTGAAGCTTTCTTT